The present T cell receptor beta chain was sequenced within a study of T cells in localized non-small cell lung cancer. Clones were sequenced by immunoSEQ multiplex PCR, and TCRdb holds only the in-frame ones, with some missing. There are 11,000 or so clones in the sample; about 85% occur only once, and roughly 8.6% lies in the top ten. Per germline, CDR1 SGHVS and CDR2 FQNEAQ. The CDR3 contains 14 residues. V dropped 0 bases and J dropped 0 bases, with 4 bases sitting between them. Findings of the study overall: Detection in adjacent lung was observed for a median 57 of the top 100 tumor clones. Because only a single region of the tumor was sequenced, heterogeneity remains possible.

Points on this clone: Its specificity is not known.

The sequencing here drew on peripheral blood, taken before any cancer treatment. The V and J genes are TRBV7-8 and TRBJ2-3; D gene ambiguous. The receptor comes from a male donor at least 60 years old with stage III lung adenocarcinoma. CDR3 amino acids: CASSLAGSTDTQYF. CDR3 DNA sequence: TGTGCCAGCAGCTTAGCAGGGAGCACAGATACGCAGTATTTT.